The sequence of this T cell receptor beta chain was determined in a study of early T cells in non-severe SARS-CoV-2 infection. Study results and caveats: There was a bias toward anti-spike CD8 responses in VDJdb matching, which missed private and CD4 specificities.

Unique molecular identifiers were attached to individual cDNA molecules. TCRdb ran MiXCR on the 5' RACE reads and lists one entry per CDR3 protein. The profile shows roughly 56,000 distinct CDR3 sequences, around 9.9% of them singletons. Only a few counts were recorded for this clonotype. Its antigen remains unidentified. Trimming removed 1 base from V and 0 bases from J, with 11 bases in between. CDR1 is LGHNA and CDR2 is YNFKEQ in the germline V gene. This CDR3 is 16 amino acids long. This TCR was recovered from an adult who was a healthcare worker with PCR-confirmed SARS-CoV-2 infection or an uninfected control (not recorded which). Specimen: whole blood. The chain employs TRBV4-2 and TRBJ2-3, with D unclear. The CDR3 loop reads CASSQVPTESTDTQYF. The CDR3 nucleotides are TGTGCCAGCAGCCAAGTTCCGACGGAAAGCACAGATACGCAGTATTTT.